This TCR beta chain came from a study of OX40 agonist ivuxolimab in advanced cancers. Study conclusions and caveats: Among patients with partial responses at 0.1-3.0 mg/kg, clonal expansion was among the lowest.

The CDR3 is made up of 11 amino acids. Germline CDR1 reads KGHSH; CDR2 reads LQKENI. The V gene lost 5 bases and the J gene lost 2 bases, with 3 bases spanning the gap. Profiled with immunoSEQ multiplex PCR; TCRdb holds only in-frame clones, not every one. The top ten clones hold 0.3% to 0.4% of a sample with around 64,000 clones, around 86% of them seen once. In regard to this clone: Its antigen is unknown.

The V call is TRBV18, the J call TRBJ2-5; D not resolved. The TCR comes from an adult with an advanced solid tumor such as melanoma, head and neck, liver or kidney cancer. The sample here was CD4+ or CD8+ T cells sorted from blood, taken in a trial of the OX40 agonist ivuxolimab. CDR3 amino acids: CASSYQETQYF. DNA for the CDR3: TGTGCCAGCTCATATCAAGAGACCCAGTACTTC.